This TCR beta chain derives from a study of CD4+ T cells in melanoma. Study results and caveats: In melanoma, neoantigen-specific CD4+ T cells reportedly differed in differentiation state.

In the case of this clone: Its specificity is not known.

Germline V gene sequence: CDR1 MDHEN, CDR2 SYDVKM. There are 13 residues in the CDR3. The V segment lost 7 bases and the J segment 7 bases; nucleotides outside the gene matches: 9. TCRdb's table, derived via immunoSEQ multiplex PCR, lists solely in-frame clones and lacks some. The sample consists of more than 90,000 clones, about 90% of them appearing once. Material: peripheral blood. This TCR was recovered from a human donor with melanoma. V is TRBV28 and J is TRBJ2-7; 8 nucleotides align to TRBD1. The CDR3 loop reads CASTIQGAREQYF. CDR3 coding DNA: TGTGCCAGCACCATCCAGGGGGCGCGGGAGCAGTACTTC.